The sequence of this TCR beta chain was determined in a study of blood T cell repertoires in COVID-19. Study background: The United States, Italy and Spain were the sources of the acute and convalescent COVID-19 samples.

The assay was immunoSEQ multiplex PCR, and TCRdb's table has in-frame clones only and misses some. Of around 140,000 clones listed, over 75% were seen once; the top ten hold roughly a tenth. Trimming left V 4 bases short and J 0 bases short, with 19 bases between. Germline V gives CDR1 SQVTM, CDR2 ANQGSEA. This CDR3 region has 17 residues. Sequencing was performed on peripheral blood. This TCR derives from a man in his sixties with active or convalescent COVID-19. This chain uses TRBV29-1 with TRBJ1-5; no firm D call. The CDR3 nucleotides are TGCAGCGTTGGAGGTCGCGTATTTCTGGGTAGCAATCAGCCCCAGCATTTT. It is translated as CSVGGRVFLGSNQPQHF.